What follows are 5 T cell receptor beta chains derived from one specimen sequenced in a study of blood T cell repertoires in COVID-19. TCRdb's table, derived via immunoSEQ multiplex PCR, lists solely in-frame clones and lacks some. Of approximately 98,000 clones listed, approximately 70% are singletons. Sequencing was carried out using peripheral blood. The receptors come from a woman aged 40 to 49 with acute or convalescent COVID-19.

This clone showed up just a few times. V gene TRBV19 combines with J gene TRBJ2-4; TRBD1 is a possible D gene (6 bases). Trimming removed 7 bases from V and 0 bases from J, with 16 bases in between. The germline gives CDR1 LNHDA, CDR2 SQIVND (reference sequence). The CDR3 is 16 residues long. CDR3 loop: CASTRAGQLAKNIQYF. The CDR3 nucleotides read TGTGCCAGTACCAGAGCAGGACAGCTAGCCAAAAACATTCAGTACTTC.

The J gene is TRBJ1-3, the V gene TRBV10-3, with a possible D match to TRBD1 (5 bases). The germline CDR1 and CDR2 sequences are ENHRY and SYGVKD. The V and J ends lost 3 bases and 4 bases respectively, with 10 bases between them. CDR3 size: 14 residues. CDR3 bases: TGTGCCATCAGTGATGGAGGGGCCGGAAACACCATATATTTT. Protein sequence: CAISDGGAGNTIYF.

The rearrangement uses TRBV2 and TRBJ2-2, with D possibly matching TRBD1 (6 bases). There are 16 residues in the CDR3. Trimming pared 2 bases from V and 4 bases from J, leaving 14 bases between. The germline gives CDR1 SNHLY, CDR2 FYNNEI. The CDR3 loop is CASSERLGAGTGELFF. The DNA of the CDR3 is TGTGCCAGCAGTGAAAGGTTGGGGGCAGGCACCGGGGAGCTGTTTTTT.

This clone has just a few counts. The rearrangement uses TRBV19 and TRBJ1-1, with D tentatively TRBD1 (5 bases). The CDR3 has 13 residues. Germline CDR1 and CDR2: LNHDA and SQIVND (reference sequence). V lost 4 bases, J lost 1 base, and 7 bases lay in between. The CDR3 is CASSRGSNTEAFF. The DNA for the CDR3 is TGTGCCAGTAGTAGGGGCTCGAACACTGAAGCTTTCTTT.

The rearrangement joins TRBV13 to TRBJ1-4; TRBD1 might be the D (6 bases). Germline V gene data show CDR1 as PRHDT and CDR2 as FYEKMQ (reference sequence). V was trimmed by 1 base and J by 10 bases, leaving 10 bases between them. CDR3 length equals 13 residues. The CDR3 nucleotides are TGTGCCAGCAGCTTAGAGGGGGACACAAAACTGTTTTTT. Amino acid sequence: CASSLEGDTKLFF. The full variable domain, completed using reference TRBV13 and TRBJ1-4, is AAGVIQSPRHLIKEKRETATLKCYPIPRHDTVYWYQQGPGQDPQFLISFYEKMQSDKGSIPDRFSAQQFSDYHSELNMSSLELGDSALYFCASSLEGDTKLFFGSGTQLSVL.